Following are 18 T cell receptor beta chains from one sample sequenced in a study of blood T cell repertoires in COVID-19. Repertoires were generated with immunoSEQ multiplex PCR, while TCRdb's copy carries only in-frame clones and drops some. The repertoire includes 46,000 or so clones, about 88% of them detected once, and under 20% sits in the top ten. Sequences were obtained from peripheral blood. The source of these receptors is a man between 65 and 79 years old with active COVID-19.

The chain uses TRBV12-3 or TRBV12-4 and TRBJ2-3; D unresolved. Trimming took 3 bases from V and 7 from J, leaving 8 bases between them. CDR3 length equals 12 residues. CDR3: CASSLVANTQYF. The CDR3 nucleotides read TGTGCCAGCAGTTTGGTAGCAAATACGCAGTATTTT.

The chain has TRBV19 and TRBJ1-5; D gene unclear. Germline V gene sequence: CDR1 LNHDA, CDR2 SQIVND (reference sequence). CDR3 length: 15 amino acids. V was pared by 5 bases and J by 1 base, with 12 bases between. DNA of the CDR3: TGTGCCAGTAGTTCCTGGGCCCTAAGCAATCAGCCCCAGCATTTT. Amino acid sequence: CASSSWALSNQPQHF. Together with reference TRBV19 and TRBJ1-5, the CDR3 gives the full variable domain: DGGITQSPKYLFRKEGQNVTLSCEQNLNHDAMYWYRQDPGQGLRLIYYSQIVNDFQKGDIAEGYSVSREKKESFPLTVTSAQKNPTAFYLCASSSWALSNQPQHFGDGTRLSIL.

V gene TRBV7-9 combines with J gene TRBJ2-1; D is undetermined. Looked up from germline, CDR1 is SEHNR and CDR2 is FQNEAQ (reference sequence). V lost 1 base and J lost 3, with 4 bases in between. The CDR3 runs 13 residues. CDR3: CASSLVDYNEQFF. The CDR3, as DNA: TGTGCCAGCAGCTTAGTAGACTACAATGAGCAGTTCTTC.

The rearrangement joins TRBV6-5 to TRBJ1-5; D is unclear. The V and J ends lost 0 bases and 7 bases respectively, with 13 bases between them. Germline V lookup: CDR1 MNHEY, CDR2 SVGAGI. The CDR3 runs to 15 residues. The CDR3 region has the DNA TGTGCCAGCAGTTACTCGAGGGAGGTTATGCAGCCCCAGCATTTT. This translates into CASSYSREVMQPQHF.

The chain combines TRBV4-2 with TRBJ2-1; 15 positions match TRBD2. The V gene's germline CDR1 is LGHNA and CDR2 YNFKEQ. The CDR3 runs to 19 residues. V shed 0 bases and J 2 bases; nucleotides not matched to a gene: 5. The CDR3 DNA reads TGTGCCAGCAGCCAAGATGGACTAGCGGGAGGGCCGCCCTACAATGAGCAGTTCTTC. This codes for CASSQDGLAGGPPYNEQFF.

The gene calls are TRBV7-3 and TRBJ2-3; 9 nucleotides agree with TRBD2. The CDR3 extends over 16 amino acids. Trimming took 5 bases from V and 9 from J; bases not matched to a gene: 15. Germline V gives CDR1 SGHTA, CDR2 FQGTGA. Here the CDR3 reads CASSPHLAGGAGTQYF. In DNA form, the CDR3 reads TGTGCCAGCAGCCCCCATTTGGCGGGGGGGGCCGGGACGCAGTATTTT.

The gene calls are TRBV7-2 and TRBJ2-1; perhaps TRBD1 as D (5 bases). Germline V gene data show CDR1 as SGHTA and CDR2 as FQGNSA. Trimming shortened V by 0 bases and J by 7 bases, and 13 bases separated the two germline ends. The CDR3 spans 15 residues. The CDR3 DNA is TGTGCCAGCAGCTTAGCCGGACACCTTAAGAATGAGCAGTTCTTC. Translated, it gives CASSLAGHLKNEQFF. Based on the CDR3 plus reference TRBV7-2 and TRBJ2-1, the full variable domain is GAGVSQSPSNKVTEKGKDVELRCDPISGHTALYWYRQSLGQGLEFLIYFQGNSAPDKSGLPSDRFSAERTGGSVSTLTIQRTQQEDSAVYLCASSLAGHLKNEQFFGPGTRLTVL.

The chain is built from TRBV9 and TRBJ1-4; a possible D gene is TRBD1 (5 bases). V shed 3 bases and J shed 3 bases, with 15 bases lying between them. CDR1 and CDR2 (germline): SGDLS, YYNGEE. This CDR3 is built from 16 residues. The CDR3 loop is CASSGSQEGANEKLFF. The DNA of the CDR3 is TGTGCCAGCAGCGGCTCACAGGAGGGCGCTAATGAAAAACTGTTTTTT.

The chain carries TRBV11-1 and TRBJ2-7, with D possibly matching TRBD2 (6 bases). This CDR3 comprises 16 residues. CDR1 and CDR2 from the germline V gene are SGHAT and FQDESV (reference sequence). V lost 5 bases, J lost 1 base, and 18 bases lay in between. The CDR3 sequence is CASSPRGGYGSYEQYF. CDR3 in DNA: TGTGCCAGCAGCCCCCGTGGGGGGTATGGTTCCTACGAGCAGTACTTC.

This chain links TRBV7-3 with TRBJ2-2; TRBD1 matches 10 bases. Germline CDR1 SGHTA, CDR2 FQGTGA. The CDR3 extends over 15 amino acids. The trim removed 4 bases at V and 4 bases at J, leaving 3 bases unmatched. The CDR3 here is CASSWTGGFTGELFF. The CDR3 nucleotides read TGTGCCAGCAGCTGGACAGGGGGATTCACCGGGGAGCTGTTTTTT.

This rearrangement joins TRBV18 to TRBJ2-6, with 7 bases lining up with TRBD1. Losses at the gene ends were 3 bases for V and 4 bases for J; bases not matched to a gene: 12. Germline V gene sequence: CDR1 KGHSH, CDR2 LQKENI. The CDR3 is 18 amino acids. Here the CDR3 DNA reads TGTGCCAGCTCACCCCTGGAACAGGGGCTTCCAGGGGCCAACGTCCTGACTTTC. This gives the protein CASSPLEQGLPGANVLTF.

This clone was seen only a few times. The chain recombines TRBV9 with TRBJ2-2; maybe TRBD2 (6 bases). The length of the CDR3 is 15 residues. V dropped 6 bases and J dropped 0 bases, with 12 bases sitting between them. Germline V gene data show CDR1 as SGDLS and CDR2 as YYNGEE. CDR3 nucleotide sequence: TGTGCCAGCACAAGGCTAGCGTCGAACACCGGGGAGCTGTTTTTT. It encodes CASTRLASNTGELFF.

In this sample, this clone turned up once. The chain combines TRBV4-1 with TRBJ1-1; D unresolved. This CDR3 has 13 residues. Between the trimmed V and J ends, which lost 3 bases and 0 bases, there was a span of 5 bases. Germline CDR1 reads MGHRA; CDR2 reads YSYEKL. The CDR3 bases are TGCGCCAGCAGCCAGGGCATGAACACTGAAGCTTTCTTT. Translated: CASSQGMNTEAFF.

This clone was seen a few times. The chain uses TRBV5-8 and TRBJ2-5, with 8 nucleotides matching TRBD1. The germline V gene has CDR1 SGHTS and CDR2 YDEGEE. This CDR3 is 15 amino acids long. The V segment lost 1 base and the J segment 5 bases; nucleotides outside the gene matches: 7. The CDR3 coding sequence is TGTGCCAGCAGCTTGATATCAGGGGGCAGTGAGACCCAGTACTTC. It codes for CASSLISGGSETQYF.

The rearrangement uses TRBV20-1 and TRBJ2-5; 7 positions agree with TRBD1. The CDR3 is 15 amino acids. After removal of 3 bases from V and 5 bases from J, the junction contained 12 bases not matched to a gene. CDR1 and CDR2 from the germline V gene are DFQATT and SNEGSKA (reference sequence). The CDR3 sequence: CSASYPKGAEETQYF. The DNA of the CDR3 is TGCAGTGCTAGTTACCCTAAGGGGGCGGAGGAGACCCAGTACTTC.

The gene calls are TRBV29-1 and TRBJ1-4, with 7 positions matching TRBD1. This CDR3 comprises 14 residues. Germline CDR1 SQVTM, CDR2 ANQGSEA. Trimming removed 7 bases from V and 3 bases from J; junction bases left unmatched: 8. Here the CDR3 reads CSAGRGTANEKLFF. The CDR3 region has the DNA TGCAGCGCCGGAAGGGGGACAGCTAATGAAAAACTGTTTTTT.

This sequence joins TRBV19 and TRBJ2-4; D call uncertain. The CDR3 has 15 residues. V lost 3 bases and J 0 bases, leaving 9 bases between the germline ends. CDR1 LNHDA and CDR2 SQIVND come from the germline V gene (reference sequence). The CDR3 protein is CASSINGLAKNIQYF. In DNA, the CDR3 is TGTGCCAGTAGTATTAACGGTCTAGCCAAAAACATTCAGTACTTC.

V usage is TRBV3-1 (or the pseudogene TRBV3-2) and J usage is TRBJ1-2; D is possibly TRBD1 (6 bases). Germline V gives CDR1 LGHDT, CDR2 YNNKEL (reference sequence). CDR3 length equals 17 residues. Trimming took 2 bases from V and 1 from J, leaving 17 bases between them. The CDR3 protein is CASSQRGTSLINYGYTF. In DNA, the CDR3 is TGTGCCAGCAGCCAAAGGGGGACATCCTTGATTAACTATGGCTACACCTTC.